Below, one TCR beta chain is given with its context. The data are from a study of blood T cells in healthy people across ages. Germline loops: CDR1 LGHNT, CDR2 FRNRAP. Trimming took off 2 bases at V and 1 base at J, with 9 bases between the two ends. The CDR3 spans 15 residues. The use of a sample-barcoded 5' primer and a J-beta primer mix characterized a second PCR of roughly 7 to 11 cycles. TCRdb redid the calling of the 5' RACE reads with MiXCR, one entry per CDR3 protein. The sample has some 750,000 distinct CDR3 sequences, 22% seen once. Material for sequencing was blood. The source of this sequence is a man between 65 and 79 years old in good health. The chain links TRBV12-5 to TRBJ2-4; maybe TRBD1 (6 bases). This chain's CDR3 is CASGLSGEAKNIQYF. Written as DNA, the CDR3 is TGTGCTAGTGGTTTGTCAGGGGAGGCCAAAAACATTCAGTACTTC.